The clone carrying this T cell receptor (beta chain) showed up just a few times. Its antigen is still unknown. MiXCR, run by TCRdb on the 5' RACE reads, gives a single entry per CDR3 protein. The repertoire holds approximately 190,000 distinct CDR3 sequences, with 18% as singletons. These data come from a study of T-cell memory formation after mild COVID-19. Study observations and caveats: Researchers report contracting CD4+ clones mostly in CM and EM, with CD8+ clones in EMRA. Contracting clones from day 15 to 85 showed balanced CD4/CD8; later expanders favored CD4+. Some clones that responded turned up in pre-infection memory, which suggests that cross-reactive memory joined in.

The V and J ends lost 0 bases and 3 bases, in that order; junction bases with no gene match: 4. The CDR3 spans 17 residues. In germline, CDR1 is KGHDR, CDR2 SFDVKD. J is TRBJ2-1 and V is TRBV24-1; 10 bases match TRBD2. The sequenced sample consisted of PBMCs or a T cell subset sorted from them (not recorded which). The TCR sequence derives from an adult woman who had mild COVID-19 (a few samples of this study predate the infection). Cell type and time point are not known. The CDR3 bases are TGTGCCACCAGTGATTTGCCGCTAGCGGGAGTCTACAATGAGCAGTTCTTC. Its protein product is CATSDLPLAGVYNEQFF.